This T cell receptor (beta chain) derives from a study of T cell responses to AZD1222 COVID-19 vaccine (dated by TCRdb to the early 2020s). Regarding the study in general: TCR sequencing was performed for 230 to 250 trial participants, of whom around 200 were given two doses of AZD1222 and around 25 were given two doses of MenACWY control vaccine. Trial participants were enrolled into age subgroups of 18-55, 56-69 and 70-plus years, which contained around 140, 26 and 57 TCR-sequenced participants, respectively. Overall results and qualifications from the work: Because no day 14 peak-response samples were available, the repertoires could be characterized only after the peak T cell response. CD4 TCRs associated with the vaccine covered the entire spike protein, and the dominant responses were in regions 160-218 and 743-854. The 56-69-year group was small, and its depth increase did not reach significance, likely because of low power. Reportedly, close to half of the unique spike-specific TCRs recognized epitopes lying outside the regions that are mutated in the B.1.351 and B.1.1.7 variants. Conclusions about previously exposed vaccinees are limited because only a handful of AZD1222 recipients were SARS-CoV-2 seropositive at baseline. Participants were mostly white British and included more females than males, and it was suggested by the authors that clonal diversity may have been underestimated. Spike-specific TCR breadth and depth rose significantly after two AZD1222 doses compared with day 0 and with MenACWY recipients.

The sample holds one count of this clone. Its binding antigen is unknown. Base qualities are not at hand, and no much larger clone is one base apart. The time point label on this specimen signifies: about 28 days (+/-7) after the second vaccine dose. AZD1222 recipients whose second dose came at about 4 weeks and those whose second dose came at about 12 weeks were combined into one group, since spike-specific TCR depth and breadth did not differ between the two schedules. Vaccinee samples came from UK trials COV001 and COV002, including a single-blind randomized controlled phase 2/3 trial of AZD1222 (ChAdOx1 nCoV-19) in healthy adults. For TCRbeta chain sequencing, PBMC samples from trial participants were taken at day 0 and at day 28 after the second dose. The CDR3 regions of human TCRbeta chains were analyzed by immunosequencing. The paper's processing steps were these. TCRs in the repertoires were compared against a reference library of SARS-CoV-2-specific TCRs that had been generated with the MIRA antigen-specificity platform. Breadth was defined as the fraction of unique TCRs that were SARS-CoV-2-associated, and depth was defined as the fraction of total T cells that were SARS-CoV-2-associated. Using the MIRA data, every spike-specific TCR was mapped to the spike region that the TCR reacted to and assigned to either a CD4 or a CD8 class. Log10-transformed breadth and depth values were compared by one-way ANOVA with Sidak's multiple comparisons tests. Imported from immuneACCESS, the table was reduced by TCRdb to in-frame sequences with V and J called. These copies leave out some clones; in studies compared against another copy, an unresolved V gene accounts for under half, and the cause of the remainder is not known. That table is the source of V, J and clone size, and D and trimming were worked out from the DNA. For this sample there are around 80,000 clones; roughly 85% appear just once. The top ten clonotypes cover more than 9% of the sample.

The CDR3 sequence holds 13 residues, the cysteine and phenylalanine included. Left in the record is the CDR3 DNA by itself, 39 bases read in frame from the first base. V is clipped by 0 bases and J by 5 bases, and the sequence between their germline boundaries is 5 bases long. The CDR1 and CDR2 encoded by the germline V gene are SGHAT and FQNNGV. The sample in question was peripheral blood, obtained 28 days after the second AZD1222 dose. The sequence links TRBV11-2 to TRBJ1-5, with the identity of the D gene unclear. This TCR came from an adult who received the AZD1222 COVID-19 vaccine. This receptor carries the CDR3 CASSLDVYQPQHF. The DNA sequence is TGTGCCAGCAGCTTAGATGTCTATCAGCCCCAGCATTTT.